This T cell receptor beta chain originates from a study of early T cells in non-severe SARS-CoV-2 infection. MiXCR, applied by TCRdb to the 5' RACE reads, yields one record per CDR3 protein. The table includes 100,000 to 150,000 distinct CDR3 sequences, 15% detected once. The sample was whole blood. The clonotype originates from an adult who was a healthcare worker with PCR-confirmed SARS-CoV-2 infection or an uninfected control (not recorded which).

DNA for the CDR3: TGTGCCAGCAGCGTAGGGGGCGCGAACACTGAAGCTTTCTTT. Its protein product is CASSVGGANTEAFF. This chain joins TRBV9 and TRBJ1-1; TRBD1 is a possible D gene (5 bases). The ends were cut back, 0 bases at V and 1 base at J, with 7 bases in the middle. This CDR3 is 14 amino acids long. The germline CDR1 and CDR2 sequences are SGDLS and YYNGEE. Supplemented by reference TRBV9 and TRBJ1-1, the full variable domain reads DSGVTQTPKHLITATGQRVTLRCSPRSGDLSVYWYQQSLDQGLQFLIQYYNGEERAKGNILERFSAQQFPDLHSELNLSSLELGDSALYFCASSVGGANTEAFFGQGTRLTVV.